The TCR beta chain under discussion was sequenced for a study of response to subunit inactivated influenza vaccine. A few counts support this clonotype. MiXCR was run by TCRdb on the RT-PCR reads, yielding one entry per CDR3 protein. The data show about 540,000 distinct CDR3 sequences, 20% to 25% seen once. This CDR3 is 14 amino acids long. From germline, CDR1 is SGHDN and CDR2 FVKESK. Deletions cut 1 base from V and 5 bases from J, with 10 bases between. The same sample was also studied in work on T cells expressing NK-cell markers. As that study records: The cDNA for TCR beta came from 5'RACE template switching with UMIs. Beta-chain profiling covered CD3+CD56+NKG2C+, CD3+CD56+NKG2C- and CD3+CD56-NKG2C+ sorted subsets.

The rearrangement joins TRBV14 to TRBJ2-3; D unresolved. This material consisted of CD4+ T cells sorted from PBMCs, taken approximately 13 days after vaccination. The TCR sequence derives from a man aged 50 to 59 who received an inactivated influenza vaccine. The CDR3 loop reads CASSQAGLGDTQYF. The CDR3 nucleotides read TGTGCCAGCAGCCAAGCCGGGTTAGGAGATACGCAGTATTTT.